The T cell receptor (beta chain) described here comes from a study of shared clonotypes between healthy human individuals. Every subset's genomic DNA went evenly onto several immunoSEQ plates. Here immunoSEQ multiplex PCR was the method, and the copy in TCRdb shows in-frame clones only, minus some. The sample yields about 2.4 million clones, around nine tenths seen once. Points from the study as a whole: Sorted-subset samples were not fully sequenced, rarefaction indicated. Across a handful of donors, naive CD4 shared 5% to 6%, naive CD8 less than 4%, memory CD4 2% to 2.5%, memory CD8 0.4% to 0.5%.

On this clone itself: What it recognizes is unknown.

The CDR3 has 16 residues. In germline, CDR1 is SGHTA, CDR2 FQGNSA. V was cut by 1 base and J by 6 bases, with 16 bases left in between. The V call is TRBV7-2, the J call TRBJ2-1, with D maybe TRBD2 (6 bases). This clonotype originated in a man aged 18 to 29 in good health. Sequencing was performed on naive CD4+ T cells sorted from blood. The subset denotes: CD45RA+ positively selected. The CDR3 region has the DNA TGTGCCAGCAGCTTAGTAGCACTAGCAGGGACCAATGAGCAGTTCTTC. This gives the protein CASSLVALAGTNEQFF.